This T cell receptor (beta chain) was documented in a study of blood T cell repertoires in COVID-19 (dated by TCRdb to 2018 to 2020). Turning to the overall study: Collaborator samples came from the United States, Italy and Spain and covered acute and convalescent phases of COVID-19. Where available, HLA class I and class II types were obtained from metadata supplied by the sample provider rather than from assay-based typing. The prospective study material was composed of cDNA or gDNA derived from T cells, B-cell-depleted T cells, or PBMCs. A de-identified subject ID, COVID-19 status, age in years and sex were almost always included in the sample metadata. The dataset comprised deeply sampled blood TCRbeta repertoires from subjects exposed to, actively infected with, or recovered from COVID-19. The repertoires were made available in a free public database intended to serve as a resource for research on the immune response to SARS-CoV-2. The samples were drawn from two sources: the first 160 participants of the ongoing ImmuneRACE study, and 950 to 1,500 subjects contributed by 6 global collaborators.

TCRbeta CDR3 regions were amplified from genomic DNA using the immunoSEQ Assay, a bias-controlled multiplex PCR. Per the source publication's procedure: The number of nucleated cells in each sample was estimated by amplification of reference gene primers within the assay. Sequence reads were collapsed and filtered to measure the absolute abundance of every unique TCRbeta CDR3 rearrangement. Productive Simpson clonality was computed per sample as the square root of Simpson's diversity index over productive rearrangements. Not all clones reach the TCRdb copy of this immuneACCESS table, which keeps in-frame sequences only. Checked studies attribute under half of the gap to unresolved V genes and leave the rest unexplained. V and J calls plus clone size are reproduced from that table; the DNA served to infer D and trimming. For this sample there are around 250,000 clones; 85% appear just once. Of the sample, approximately 9.6% falls within the top ten clones.

Participants in the prospective study were aged roughly 18 to 100 years, lived in some 24 United States geographic areas, and enrolled through a virtual design. In the prospective study, cohorts were assigned on the basis of participant-reported clinical history obtained from a screening survey and a study questionnaire. In the prospective study, mobile phlebotomists collected whole blood, serum and a nasopharyngeal or oropharyngeal swab from each participant. Additional blood draws and questionnaires over an approximately 2-month period could optionally be provided by prospective study participants. Prospective study blood samples were shipped either frozen or at room temperature before DNA extraction. Measured from the cysteine to the phenylalanine, the CDR3 is 16 residues long. The retained sequence is limited to the CDR3, 48 bases, with the frame set at the first base. The germline V gene encodes CDR1 SGHVS and CDR2 FQNEAQ. Trimming takes 5 bases from V and 3 bases from J, and the germline ends sit 19 bases apart.

As to this clone: The target of this receptor is not known. No much larger clone exists at a distance of one base, and base qualities are not known.

Broader findings and caveats from the paper: Clinical and demographic metadata were provided uncurated, with the amount varying by source and participant.

This TCR was sampled from a woman between 45 and 60 years old with acute COVID-19. Sequencing input: PBMCs or T cells enriched from blood (not recorded which). The chain joins TRBV7-8 to TRBJ2-5; TRBD2 is possibly the D segment (6 matching bases). The CDR3 in this case is CASSARSAGTKETQYF. The DNA reads as follows: TGTGCCAGCAGCGCCCGATCGGCGGGGACGAAAGAGACCCAGTACTTC.